This T cell receptor (beta chain) was retrieved from a study of regulatory T cells in long-lasting Graves disease. General study results and limits: Study was limited to peripheral blood, excluding thyroid tissue.

Construction of TCR beta libraries relied on iRepertoire HTBI primers and on Arm-PCR targeting CDR3 regions. Using its own MiXCR run on the multiplex PCR reads, TCRdb lists one record per CDR3 protein. The sample lists about half a million distinct CDR3 sequences; approximately 12% were seen once. Sample time point: newly diagnosed GD, antithyroid drugs for less than 3 months. The TCR library was made from RNA that had been extracted from PBMCs in TRIzol. This clonotype was recorded many times. The antigen remains undetermined. CDR1 is MNHNS, CDR2 SASEGT, per germline. After removal of 6 bases from V and 4 bases from J, the junction contained 8 bases not matched to a gene. The CDR3 length is 14 residues. Another study also made use of these data, one on T cells in Graves' hyperthyroidism and ophthalmopathy. That investigation notes: No ophthalmopathy progression within 18 months constituted stable Graves' hyperthyroidism.

Source: peripheral blood mononuclear cells (PBMCs), taken at new diagnosis, from a patient treated with antithyroid drugs. V is TRBV6-1 and J is TRBJ2-7, with TRBD1 identical over 8 bases. This clonotype was sampled from a woman aged 25 to 39 with Graves disease. The DNA for the CDR3 is TGTGCCAGCAGATCGGACAGGGTGGCTTACGAGCAGTACTTC. Its protein is CASRSDRVAYEQYF.